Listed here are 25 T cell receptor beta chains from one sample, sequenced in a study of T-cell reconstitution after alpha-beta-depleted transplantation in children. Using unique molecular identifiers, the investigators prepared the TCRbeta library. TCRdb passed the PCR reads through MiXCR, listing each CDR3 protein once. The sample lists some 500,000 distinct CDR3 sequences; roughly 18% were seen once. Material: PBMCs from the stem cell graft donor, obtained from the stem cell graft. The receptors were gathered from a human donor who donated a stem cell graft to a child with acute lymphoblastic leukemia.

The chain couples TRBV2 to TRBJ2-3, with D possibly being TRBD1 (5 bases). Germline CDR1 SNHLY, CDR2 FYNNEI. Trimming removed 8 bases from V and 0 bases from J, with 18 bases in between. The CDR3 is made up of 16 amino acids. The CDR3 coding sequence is TGTGCCAGCGGAGTCGACAGAGAAACTAGCACAGATACGCAGTATTTT. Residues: CASGVDRETSTDTQYF.

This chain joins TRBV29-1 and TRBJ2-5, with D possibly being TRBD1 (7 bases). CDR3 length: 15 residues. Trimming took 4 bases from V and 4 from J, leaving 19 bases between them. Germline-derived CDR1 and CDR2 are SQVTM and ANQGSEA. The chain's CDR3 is CSVGGVTGFAETQYF. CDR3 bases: TGCAGCGTTGGGGGGGTGACAGGGTTTGCAGAGACCCAGTACTTC.

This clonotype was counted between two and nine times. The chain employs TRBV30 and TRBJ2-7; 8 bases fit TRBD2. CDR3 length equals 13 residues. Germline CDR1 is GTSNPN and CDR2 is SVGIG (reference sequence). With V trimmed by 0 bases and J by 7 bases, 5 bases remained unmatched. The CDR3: CAWSVSGIGEQYF. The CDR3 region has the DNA TGTGCCTGGAGTGTTAGCGGGATAGGGGAGCAGTACTTC.

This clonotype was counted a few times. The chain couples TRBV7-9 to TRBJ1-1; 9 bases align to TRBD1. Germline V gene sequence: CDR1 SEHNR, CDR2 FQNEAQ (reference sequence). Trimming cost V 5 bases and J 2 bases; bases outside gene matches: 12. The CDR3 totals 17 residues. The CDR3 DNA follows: TGTGCCAGCAGCCCCTTCCGACTGGACAGGGGAAACACTGAAGCTTTCTTT. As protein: CASSPFRLDRGNTEAFF.

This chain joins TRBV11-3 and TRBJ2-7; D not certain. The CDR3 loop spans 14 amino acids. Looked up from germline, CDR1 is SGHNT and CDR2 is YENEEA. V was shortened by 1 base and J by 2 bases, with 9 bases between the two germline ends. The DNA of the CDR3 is TGTGCCAGCAGCTTAGCGTCTCCAGCCTACGAGCAGTACTTC. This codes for CASSLASPAYEQYF.

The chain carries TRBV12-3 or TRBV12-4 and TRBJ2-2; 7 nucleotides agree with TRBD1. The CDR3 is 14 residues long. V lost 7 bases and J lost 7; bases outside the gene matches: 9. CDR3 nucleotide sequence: TGTGCCAGCACCCCGGGACAGTCGAACGGGGAGCTGTTTTTT. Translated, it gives CASTPGQSNGELFF.

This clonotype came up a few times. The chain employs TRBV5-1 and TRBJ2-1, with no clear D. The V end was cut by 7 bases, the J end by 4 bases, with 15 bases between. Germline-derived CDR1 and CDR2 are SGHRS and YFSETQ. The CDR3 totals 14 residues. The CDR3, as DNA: TGCGCCAGCGGCCCGTATGGGGAATACAATGAGCAGTTCTTC. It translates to CASGPYGEYNEQFF.

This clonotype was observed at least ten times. The chain's CDR3 is CASSDRGADTQYF. Here the CDR3 DNA reads TGCGCCAGCTCGGACAGGGGCGCAGATACGCAGTATTTT. The rearrangement joins TRBV5-1 to TRBJ2-3; 9 bases fit TRBD1. CDR3 length: 13 amino acids. With V trimmed by 7 bases and J by 4 bases, 4 bases remained unmatched. Germline V gene data show CDR1 as SGHRS and CDR2 as YFSETQ.

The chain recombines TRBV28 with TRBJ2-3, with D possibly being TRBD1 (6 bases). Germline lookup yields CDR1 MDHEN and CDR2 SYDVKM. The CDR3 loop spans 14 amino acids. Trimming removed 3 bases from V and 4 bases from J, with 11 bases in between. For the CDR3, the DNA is TGTGCCAGCAGTTTGTCAACAGGGTCAGATACGCAGTATTTT. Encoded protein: CASSLSTGSDTQYF.

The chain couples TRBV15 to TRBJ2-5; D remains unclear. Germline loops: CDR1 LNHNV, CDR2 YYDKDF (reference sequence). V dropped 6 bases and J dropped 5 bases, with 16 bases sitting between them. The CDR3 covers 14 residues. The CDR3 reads CATSGGIGSETQYF. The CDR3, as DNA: TGTGCCACCAGTGGCGGTATAGGAAGCGAGACCCAGTACTTC. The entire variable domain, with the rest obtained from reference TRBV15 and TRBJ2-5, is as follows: DAMVIQNPRYQVTQFGKPVTLSCSQTLNHNVMYWYQQKSSQAPKLLFHYYDKDFNNEADTPDNFQSRRPNTSFCFLDIRSPGLGDTAMYLCATSGGIGSETQYFGPGTRLLVL.

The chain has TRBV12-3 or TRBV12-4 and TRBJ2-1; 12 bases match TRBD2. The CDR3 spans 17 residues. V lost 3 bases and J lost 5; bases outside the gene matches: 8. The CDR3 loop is CASSFWLAGGPDNEQFF. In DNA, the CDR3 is TGTGCCAGCAGTTTCTGGCTAGCGGGAGGGCCCGACAATGAGCAGTTCTTC.

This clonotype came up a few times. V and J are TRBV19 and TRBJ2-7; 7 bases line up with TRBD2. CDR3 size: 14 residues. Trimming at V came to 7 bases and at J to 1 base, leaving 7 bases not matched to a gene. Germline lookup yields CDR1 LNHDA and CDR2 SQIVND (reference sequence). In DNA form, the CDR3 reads TGTGCCAGTACCCCGGGAGGTGCTTCCTACGAGCAGTACTTC. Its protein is CASTPGGASYEQYF.

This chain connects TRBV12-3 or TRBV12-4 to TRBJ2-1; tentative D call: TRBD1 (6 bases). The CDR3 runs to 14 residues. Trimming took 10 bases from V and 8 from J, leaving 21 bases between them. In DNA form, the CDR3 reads TGTGCCACCACCCGGGACACCCCCTGGGATGAGCAGTTCTTC. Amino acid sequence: CATTRDTPWDEQFF.

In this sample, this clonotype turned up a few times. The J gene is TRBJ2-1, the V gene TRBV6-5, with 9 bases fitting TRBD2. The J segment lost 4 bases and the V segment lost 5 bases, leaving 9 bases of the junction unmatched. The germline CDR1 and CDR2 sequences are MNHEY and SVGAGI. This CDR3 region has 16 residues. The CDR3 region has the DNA TGTGCCAGCAGTACTTCTCAGCGGGGGGTTTACAATGAGCAGTTCTTC. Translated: CASSTSQRGVYNEQFF.

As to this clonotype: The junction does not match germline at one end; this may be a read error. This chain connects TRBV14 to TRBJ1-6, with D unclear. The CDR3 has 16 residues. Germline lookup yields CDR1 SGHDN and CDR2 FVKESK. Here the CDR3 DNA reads TGTGCCAGCAGCCAAGGGAGGCGCTCCTATAATTCACCCCTCCACTTC. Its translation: CASSQGRRSYNSPLHF.

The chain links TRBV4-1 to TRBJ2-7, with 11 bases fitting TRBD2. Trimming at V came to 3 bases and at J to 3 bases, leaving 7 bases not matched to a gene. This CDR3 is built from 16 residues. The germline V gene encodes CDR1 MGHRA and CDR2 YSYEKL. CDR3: CASSQETSGRRYEQYF. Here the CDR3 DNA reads TGCGCCAGCAGCCAGGAAACTAGCGGGAGACGCTACGAGCAGTACTTC.

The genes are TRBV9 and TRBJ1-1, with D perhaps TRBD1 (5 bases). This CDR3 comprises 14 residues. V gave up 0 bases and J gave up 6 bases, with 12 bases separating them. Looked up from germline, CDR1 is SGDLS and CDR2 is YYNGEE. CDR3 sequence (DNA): TGTGCCAGCAGCGTAGGGGCGGGGGTCGCTGAAGCTTTCTTT. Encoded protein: CASSVGAGVAEAFF.

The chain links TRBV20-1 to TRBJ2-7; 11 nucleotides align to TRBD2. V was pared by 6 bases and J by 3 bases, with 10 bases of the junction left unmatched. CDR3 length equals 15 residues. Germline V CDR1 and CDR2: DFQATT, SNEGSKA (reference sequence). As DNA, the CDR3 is TGCAGTGCATTAGTCATAGCGGGAGGGTTCTACGAGCAGTACTTC. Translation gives CSALVIAGGFYEQYF.

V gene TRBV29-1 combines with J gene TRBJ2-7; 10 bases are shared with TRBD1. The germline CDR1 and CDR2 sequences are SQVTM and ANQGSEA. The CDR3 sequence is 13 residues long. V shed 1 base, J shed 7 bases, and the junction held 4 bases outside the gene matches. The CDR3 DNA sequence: TGCAGCGTTGAAGGACAGGGGGCATGGGAGCAGTACTTC. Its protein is CSVEGQGAWEQYF.

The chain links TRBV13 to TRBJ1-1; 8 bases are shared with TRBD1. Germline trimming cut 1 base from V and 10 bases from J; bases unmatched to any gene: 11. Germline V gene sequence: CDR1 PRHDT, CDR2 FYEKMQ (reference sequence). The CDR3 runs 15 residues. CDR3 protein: CASSLAGGLWIGAFF. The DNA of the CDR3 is TGTGCCAGCAGCTTAGCAGGGGGCCTTTGGATAGGAGCTTTCTTT.

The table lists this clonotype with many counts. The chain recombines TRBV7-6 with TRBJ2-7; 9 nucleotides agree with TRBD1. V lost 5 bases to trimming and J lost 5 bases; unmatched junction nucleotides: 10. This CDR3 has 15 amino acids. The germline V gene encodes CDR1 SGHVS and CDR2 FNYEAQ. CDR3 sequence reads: CASSRGDREFHEQYF. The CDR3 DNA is TGTGCCAGCAGCCGAGGGGACAGGGAATTCCACGAGCAGTACTTC.

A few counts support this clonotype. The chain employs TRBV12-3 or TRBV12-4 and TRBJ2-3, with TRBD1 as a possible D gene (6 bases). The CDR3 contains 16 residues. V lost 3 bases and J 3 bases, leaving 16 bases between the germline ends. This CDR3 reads CASSFWSGVRTDTQYF. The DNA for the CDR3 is TGTGCCAGCAGTTTTTGGTCAGGGGTTAGGACAGATACGCAGTATTTT.

CDR3 region: CASSPSGGPTGELFF. The CDR3, as DNA: TGTGCCAGCTCACCTTCCGGGGGGCCGACCGGGGAGCTGTTTTTT. This sequence joins TRBV18 and TRBJ2-2, with a weak D call TRBD2 (7 bases). CDR3 length: 15 residues. V gave up 3 bases and J gave up 5 bases, with 13 bases separating them. The germline V gene has CDR1 KGHSH and CDR2 LQKENI.

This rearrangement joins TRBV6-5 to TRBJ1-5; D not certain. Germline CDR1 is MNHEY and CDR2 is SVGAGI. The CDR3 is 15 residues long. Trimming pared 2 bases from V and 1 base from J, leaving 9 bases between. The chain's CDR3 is CASSYGWSSNQPQHF. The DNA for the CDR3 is TGTGCCAGCAGTTACGGCTGGTCCAGCAATCAGCCCCAGCATTTT.

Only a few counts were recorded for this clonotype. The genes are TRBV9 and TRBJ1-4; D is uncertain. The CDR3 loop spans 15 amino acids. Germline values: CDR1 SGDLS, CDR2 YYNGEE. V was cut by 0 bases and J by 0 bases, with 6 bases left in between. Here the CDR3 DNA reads TGTGCCAGCAGCGTAGCCCCGACAACTAATGAAAAACTGTTTTTT. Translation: CASSVAPTTNEKLFF.